The rows below give T cell receptor beta chains drawn from one sample of a study of CD8 T cells in Susac syndrome. TCRdb called the immunoSEQ multiplex PCR reads again in MiXCR, with one record for every CDR3 protein. The sample has fewer than 350,000 distinct CDR3 sequences; approximately 85% are singletons. Sequences were obtained from CD8+ T cells from PBMCs. These receptors were obtained from a human donor with multiple sclerosis. Both conserved end residues are part of each CDR3. D genes are given only for firm matches. Clone size is shown for a subset of rows, as once, few, many or a class of expanded clone.

V: TRBV5-4; length: 15; D: TRBD2; size: NA; J: TRBJ2-5; DNA: TGTGCCAGCAGCTTTTGGTTCCGCGGGAGACAGACCCAGTACTTC; CDR3: CASSFWFRGRQTQYF
V: TRBV18; length: 16; D: TRBD2; size: NA; J: TRBJ2-1; DNA: TGTGCCAGCTCTACCGGGGCGGGAGGGCCGGCCAATGAGCAGTTCTTC; CDR3: CASSTGAGGPANEQFF
V: TRBV30; length: 13; D: NA; size: NA; J: TRBJ2-5; DNA: TGTGCCTGGAGTAGGGGGACCAAAGAGACCCGGTACTTC; CDR3: CAWSRGTKETRYF
V: TRBV28; length: 14; D: NA; size: NA; J: TRBJ2-7; DNA: TGTGCCAGCTGCAGTATCAGGACCTACTACGAGCAGTACTTC; CDR3: CASCSIRTYYEQYF
V: TRBV15; length: 15; D: NA; size: once; J: TRBJ1-2; DNA: TGTGCCACCAGCAGAGATCGTGAGGTGCTCGGTGGCTACACCTTC; CDR3: CATSRDREVLGGYTF
V: TRBV7-9; length: 13; D: NA; size: NA; J: TRBJ2-5; DNA: TGTGCCAGCAGCTTAGTACGGATGGAGACCCAGTACTTC; CDR3: CASSLVRMETQYF
V: TRBV29-1; length: 16; D: TRBD1; size: NA; J: TRBJ1-3; DNA: TGCAGCGTTGATGAGGACAGGGGGCCTCCTGGAAACACCATATATTTT; CDR3: CSVDEDRGPPGNTIYF
V: TRBV6-5; length: 19; D: TRBD1; size: NA; J: TRBJ1-4; DNA: TGTGCCAGCAGTTACTCGAATCCCGACAGGGAGTCAACTAATGAAAAACTGTTTTTT; CDR3: CASSYSNPDRESTNEKLFF
V: TRBV11-2; length: 14; D: TRBD1; size: few; J: TRBJ2-5; DNA: TGTGCCAGCTCAGGGACAGGGGGCCGGGAGACCCAGTACTTC; CDR3: CASSGTGGRETQYF
V: TRBV20-1; length: 14; D: NA; size: NA; J: TRBJ2-7; DNA: TGCAGTGCCCCAAGTGGGACGGTCTTCTACGAGCAGTACTTC; CDR3: CSAPSGTVFYEQYF
V: TRBV4-3; length: 15; D: TRBD1; size: NA; J: TRBJ1-3; DNA: TGCGCCAGCAGCCGCGACAGGGGCTCTGGAAACACCATATATTTT; CDR3: CASSRDRGSGNTIYF
V: TRBV2; length: 11; D: TRBD1; size: once; J: TRBJ2-7; DNA: TGTGCCAGCAACAGGGGTTACGAGCAGTACTTC; CDR3: CASNRGYEQYF
V: TRBV6-5; length: 11; D: TRBD2; size: once; J: TRBJ2-2; DNA: TGTGCAGCGGGAGAAACCGGGGAGCTGTTTTTT; CDR3: CAAGETGELFF
V: TRBV12-3/TRBV12-4; length: 20; D: TRBD1; size: NA; J: TRBJ1-1; DNA: TGTGCCAGCAGTTTAGGTCTAGATTCGGGACAGTCTTTCATGAACACTGAAGCTTTCTTT; CDR3: CASSLGLDSGQSFMNTEAFF
V: TRBV5-8; length: 15; D: TRBD1; size: NA; J: TRBJ2-6; DNA: TGTGCCAGCAGCCCCGGGACAGCTGGGGCCAACGTCCTGACTTTC; CDR3: CASSPGTAGANVLTF
V: TRBV9; length: 14; D: NA; size: NA; J: TRBJ1-1; DNA: TGTGCCAGCAGCGTAGGCCCGGGAAACACTGAAGCTTTCTTT; CDR3: CASSVGPGNTEAFF
V: TRBV6-6; length: 15; D: NA; size: NA; J: TRBJ1-1; DNA: TGTGCCAGCAGTTACGGGGGGGCTGATAACACTGAAGCTTTCTTT; CDR3: CASSYGGADNTEAFF
V: TRBV7-8; length: 19; D: TRBD2; size: NA; J: TRBJ2-5; DNA: TGTGCCAGCAGCTTAGCGGAGGGACTAGCGGGAGAGAGCCAAGAGACCCAGTACTTC; CDR3: CASSLAEGLAGESQETQYF
V: TRBV23-1; length: 15; D: NA; size: NA; J: TRBJ2-7; DNA: TGCGCCAGCAGTCAGGAATCCAGGGAAGGCTACGAGCAGTACTTC; CDR3: CASSQESREGYEQYF
V: TRBV6-5; length: 15; D: NA; size: NA; J: TRBJ1-1; DNA: TGTGCCAGCAGGGCCAGAAGGACGAAGAACACTGAAGCTTTCTTT; CDR3: CASRARRTKNTEAFF
V: TRBV7-6; length: 15; D: NA; size: NA; J: TRBJ1-5; DNA: TGTGCCAGCAGCTTAGGGACGGATAGCAATCAGCCCCAGCATTTT; CDR3: CASSLGTDSNQPQHF
V: TRBV4-3; length: 15; D: TRBD2; size: NA; J: TRBJ2-1; DNA: TGCGCCAGCAGCCACCGGGACTACCGGGACAATGAGCAGTTCTTC; CDR3: CASSHRDYRDNEQFF
V: TRBV5-6; length: 14; D: NA; size: NA; J: TRBJ1-3; DNA: TGTGCCAGCAGCCGTCGACAGTTCCGAAACACCATATATTTT; CDR3: CASSRRQFRNTIYF
V: TRBV5-6; length: 16; D: TRBD2; size: NA; J: TRBJ2-3; DNA: TGTGCCAGCAGCTTGGCCGCGCGGGAGACCACAGATACGCAGTATTTT; CDR3: CASSLAARETTDTQYF
V: TRBV29-1; length: 17; D: TRBD2; size: NA; J: TRBJ2-3; DNA: TGCAGCGTTGAAGTCGGTCTAGCGGGAGGAATTACAGATACGCAGTATTTT; CDR3: CSVEVGLAGGITDTQYF
V: TRBV14; length: 15; D: NA; size: NA; J: TRBJ2-1; DNA: TGTGCCAGCAGCCCAATAGTGGGAGGACTCAATGAGCAGTTCTTC; CDR3: CASSPIVGGLNEQFF
V: TRBV29-1; length: 12; D: NA; size: NA; J: TRBJ2-7; DNA: TGCAGCGTTGTAGGCGACTCCTACGAGCAGTACTTC; CDR3: CSVVGDSYEQYF
V: TRBV27; length: 17; D: NA; size: few; J: TRBJ2-6; DNA: TGTGCCAGCAGTTTTAACCCGAGGGACTCTGGGGCCAACGTCCTGACTTTC; CDR3: CASSFNPRDSGANVLTF
V: TRBV6-4; length: 10; D: NA; size: few; J: TRBJ1-4; DNA: TGTGCCAGCAGTGAACAGTTACTCCATTTT; CDR3: CASSEQLLHF
V: TRBV25-1; length: 15; D: TRBD1; size: NA; J: TRBJ2-7; DNA: TGTGCCAGCAGTGTCGCCGGGACAGGGACCTACGAGCAGTACTTC; CDR3: CASSVAGTGTYEQYF
V: TRBV7-9; length: 15; D: TRBD1; size: NA; J: TRBJ2-7; DNA: TGTGCCATCGCGCTTGACAGGGGGGCGGCCGACGAGCAGTACTTC; CDR3: CAIALDRGAADEQYF
V: TRBV6-1; length: 14; D: NA; size: NA; J: TRBJ1-1; DNA: TGTGCCAGCAGCAGGGGACGGCCAAACACTGAAGCTTTCTTT; CDR3: CASSRGRPNTEAFF
V: TRBV5-1; length: 15; D: NA; size: NA; J: TRBJ2-7; DNA: TGCGCCAGCAGCTCGTCAGCGGGTGGAGTGTACGAGCAGTACTTC; CDR3: CASSSSAGGVYEQYF
V: TRBV2; length: 14; D: TRBD1; size: once; J: TRBJ2-7; DNA: TGTGCCAGCAGTGGACAGGGGGATATTGAGGAGCAGTACTTC; CDR3: CASSGQGDIEEQYF
V: TRBV30; length: 12; D: NA; size: once; J: TRBJ1-1; DNA: TGTGCCTGGGCAACTATGAACACTGAAGCTTTCTTT; CDR3: CAWATMNTEAFF
V: TRBV20-1; length: 17; D: TRBD2; size: NA; J: TRBJ2-3; DNA: TGCAGTGCTAGAGATGTCGAGATGCGGGAGGGCGTCAATACGCAGTATTTT; CDR3: CSARDVEMREGVNTQYF
V: TRBV6-2/TRBV6-3; length: 14; D: NA; size: NA; J: TRBJ2-1; DNA: TGTGCCAGCTTAGGTGGCCCTACCTACAATGAGCAGTTCTTC; CDR3: CASLGGPTYNEQFF
V: TRBV29-1; length: 12; D: NA; size: NA; J: TRBJ2-7; DNA: TGCAGCGCCGGACTCGGCTCCTACGAGCAGTACTTC; CDR3: CSAGLGSYEQYF
V: TRBV4-3; length: 14; D: NA; size: NA; J: TRBJ1-4; DNA: TGCGCCAGCAGCCAGGCAGGGTGGATTGAAAAACTGTTTTTT; CDR3: CASSQAGWIEKLFF
V: TRBV28; length: 15; D: NA; size: NA; J: TRBJ2-2; DNA: TGTGCCAGCAGTTTACGCGGCGGTGACACCGGGGAGCTGTTTTTT; CDR3: CASSLRGGDTGELFF
V: TRBV27; length: 13; D: NA; size: few; J: TRBJ1-2; DNA: TGTGCCAGCAGTTTTGGGGCCGGCGACGGCTACACCTTC; CDR3: CASSFGAGDGYTF
V: TRBV7-9; length: 15; D: NA; size: NA; J: TRBJ2-1; DNA: TGTGCCAGCAGCCCTAGAGACTCCTACTACAATGAGCAGTTCTTC; CDR3: CASSPRDSYYNEQFF
V: TRBV28; length: 15; D: NA; size: NA; J: TRBJ1-2; DNA: TGTGCCAGCAGTTTTTATCTGGGGGAGATCGATGGCTACACCTTC; CDR3: CASSFYLGEIDGYTF
V: TRBV6-5; length: 14; D: TRBD1; size: NA; J: TRBJ1-6; DNA: TGTGCCAGCAGGCCGACAGGGACGAACTCACCCCTCCACTTT; CDR3: CASRPTGTNSPLHF
V: TRBV2; length: 17; D: TRBD2; size: NA; J: TRBJ2-3; DNA: TGTGCCAGCAAGAGACTAGCGGGATTACTTAGCACAGATACGCAGTATTTT; CDR3: CASKRLAGLLSTDTQYF
V: TRBV7-9; length: 16; D: NA; size: NA; J: TRBJ2-1; DNA: TGTGCCAGCAGCTTATACCCCGCTAGTTGGGTAAATGAGCAGTTCTTC; CDR3: CASSLYPASWVNEQFF
V: TRBV5-6; length: 15; D: TRBD1; size: NA; J: TRBJ2-7; DNA: TGTGCCAGCACCTTTAGACGGTTGACAGGGCTCGAGCAGTACTTC; CDR3: CASTFRRLTGLEQYF
V: TRBV9; length: 17; D: TRBD2; size: once; J: TRBJ2-2; DNA: TGTGCCAGCAGCGGGAAGGGACTAGCGGGTCACACCGGGGAGCTGTTTTTT; CDR3: CASSGKGLAGHTGELFF
V: TRBV14; length: 13; D: NA; size: NA; J: TRBJ1-1; DNA: TGTGCCAGCAGACCGGGCGCTGGTACTGAAGCTTTCTTT; CDR3: CASRPGAGTEAFF
V: TRBV7-6; length: 12; D: NA; size: once; J: TRBJ1-1; DNA: TGTGCCAGCTCAACAGGGTACACTGAAGCTTTCTTT; CDR3: CASSTGYTEAFF
V: TRBV27; length: 17; D: TRBD1; size: NA; J: TRBJ2-1; DNA: TGTGCCAGCAGTATGCCGGGGACAGGGGGGACCTACAATGAGCAGTTCTTC; CDR3: CASSMPGTGGTYNEQFF
V: TRBV27; length: 12; D: NA; size: few; J: TRBJ2-1; DNA: TGTGCCAGCAGTTACGGCGGACTTGAGCAGTTCTTC; CDR3: CASSYGGLEQFF